The 8 T cell receptor beta chains given below trace back to one sample, sequenced in a study of T-cell memory formation after mild COVID-19. TCRdb re-analysed the 5' RACE reads in MiXCR, keeping a single row per CDR3 protein. Among around 300,000 distinct CDR3 sequences listed, roughly an eighth were seen once. Sequenced input: PBMCs or a T cell subset sorted from them (not recorded which). Receptors were obtained from a man between 18 and 35 years old who had mild COVID-19 (a few samples of this study predate the infection). Cell type and time point are not known.

The chain combines TRBV5-1 with TRBJ1-1, with 7 bases fitting TRBD1. The CDR3 is made up of 16 amino acids. From germline, CDR1 is SGHRS and CDR2 YFSETQ. V dropped 4 bases and J dropped 4; count of bases not matched to a gene: 13. CDR3 nucleotide sequence: TGCGCCAGCAGCGTAACAGGGGACGGGGCTGTCACTGAAGCTTTCTTT. It is translated as CASSVTGDGAVTEAFF.

The V and J genes are TRBV4-3 and TRBJ2-7; D might be TRBD1 (6 bases). The CDR3 has 14 residues. In germline, CDR1 is LGHNA, CDR2 YSLEER. V lost 0 bases, J lost 7 bases, and 13 bases lay in between. The chain's CDR3 is CASSQDLGAREQYF. The DNA of the CDR3 is TGCGCCAGCAGCCAAGATTTGGGGGCACGGGAGCAGTACTTC.

This clonotype was counted a few times. This sequence joins TRBV19 and TRBJ1-1, with D tentatively TRBD1 (5 bases). Germline values: CDR1 LNHDA, CDR2 SQIVND (reference sequence). V was trimmed by 3 bases and J by 6 bases, leaving 8 bases between them. The CDR3 loop spans 12 amino acids. CDR3 protein: CASSILGAEAFF. CDR3 bases: TGTGCCAGTAGTATCCTGGGGGCTGAAGCTTTCTTT.

There are many counts of this clonotype. The genes are TRBV12-3 or TRBV12-4 and TRBJ2-1; 7 bases are shared with TRBD1. With V trimmed by 8 bases and J by 9 bases, 13 bases remained unmatched. The CDR3 totals 14 residues. The CDR3 protein is CASGPTGPGIEQFF. Here the CDR3 DNA reads TGTGCCAGCGGTCCGACAGGGCCCGGGATTGAGCAGTTCTTC.

This clonotype was recorded a few times. The J gene is TRBJ2-3, the V gene TRBV30; D might be TRBD1 (6 bases). The CDR3 runs 14 residues. CDR1 and CDR2 from the germline V gene are GTSNPN and SVGIG (reference sequence). Trimming took 5 bases from V and 5 from J, leaving 17 bases between them. The CDR3 spells CAWGGGGQRDTQYF. CDR3 nucleotide sequence: TGTGCCTGGGGTGGGGGCGGGCAGCGAGATACGCAGTATTTT.

The chain is built from TRBV5-5 and TRBJ2-1; perhaps TRBD2 as D (6 bases). Trimming took 3 bases from V and 10 from J, leaving 17 bases between them. From germline, CDR1 is SGHKS and CDR2 YYEKEE (reference sequence). The CDR3 sequence is 14 residues long. The CDR3 nucleotides read TGTGCCAGCAGCTGGGGGGTAGGGCCAGGGGAGCAGTTCTTC. The encoded protein is CASSWGVGPGEQFF. The complete variable domain, with remaining parts taken from reference TRBV5-5 and TRBJ2-1, reads DAGVTQSPTHLIKTRGQQVTLRCSPISGHKSVSWYQQVLGQGPQFIFQYYEKEERGRGNFPDRFSARQFPNYSSELNVNALLLGDSALYLCASSWGVGPGEQFFGPGTRLTVL.

Only a few counts were recorded for this clonotype. CDR3 nucleotide sequence: TGTGCCAGCAGCTTGGAGGGTGGGGCTAGGGCCAAAAACATTCAGTACTTC. Encoded protein: CASSLEGGARAKNIQYF. This rearrangement joins TRBV5-6 to TRBJ2-4; tentative D call: TRBD1 (5 bases). The germline gives CDR1 SGHDT, CDR2 YYEEEE. CDR3 length: 17 residues. V was clipped by 0 bases and J by 1 base, with 14 bases between them.

This clonotype was seen at least ten times. This chain links TRBV12-3 or TRBV12-4 with TRBJ2-3; TRBD2 agrees at 14 bases. The CDR3 loop spans 18 amino acids. The J segment lost 4 bases and the V segment lost 6 bases, leaving 12 bases of the junction unmatched. CDR3 nucleotides: TGTGCCAGCAGCCAAGCCCAGGGACTAGCGGGGGTTCCAGATACGCAGTATTTT. Its translation is CASSQAQGLAGVPDTQYF.